This TCR beta chain was retrieved from a study of OX40 agonist ivuxolimab in advanced cancers. At the level of the study: Intravenous ivuxolimab was administered to patients every 2 weeks at 0.01 to 10 mg/kg.

The CDR3 is made up of 11 amino acids. Trimming took 8 bases from V and 6 from J, leaving 9 bases between them. CDR1 SNHLY and CDR2 FYNNEI come from the germline V gene. Patients were ruled out by autoimmune disease history or systemic immunosuppression. TCRdb's table, derived via immunoSEQ multiplex PCR, lists solely in-frame clones and lacks some. The sample holds more than 25,000 clones, approximately 84% seen once. The V call is TRBV2, the J call TRBJ2-3; no clear D gene. Sequenced here: CD4+ or CD8+ T cells sorted from blood, sampled in a trial of the OX40 agonist ivuxolimab. The origin of this receptor is an adult with an advanced solid tumor such as melanoma, head and neck, liver or kidney cancer. In DNA form, the CDR3 reads TGTGCCAGCTCAGACTGGGATACGCAGTATTTT. Amino acid sequence: CASSDWDTQYF.